Below are 25 T cell receptor beta chains sequenced from a single sample in a study of T-cell memory formation after mild COVID-19. TCRdb passed the 5' RACE reads through MiXCR, listing each CDR3 protein once. Counted here are roughly 190,000 distinct CDR3 sequences, approximately 30% occurring once; the ten biggest clones make up around 10%. Sequencing input: PBMCs or a T cell subset sorted from them (not recorded which). The receptors stem from an adult woman who had mild COVID-19 (a few samples of this study predate the infection). Cell type and time point are not known.

V usage is TRBV12-3 or TRBV12-4 and J usage is TRBJ2-4; 10 nucleotides line up with TRBD1. CDR3 length: 17 residues. J lost 2 bases, V lost 4 bases, and 8 bases had no gene match. The CDR3 DNA sequence: TGTGCCAGCAGTTCGTCCCGGGACAGGGGTCCCAAAAACATTCAGTACTTC. Translation gives CASSSSRDRGPKNIQYF.

The J gene is TRBJ1-2, the V gene TRBV6-5; TRBD1 agrees at 8 bases. The CDR3 extends over 15 amino acids. Germline values: CDR1 MNHEY, CDR2 SVGAGI. The J segment lost 5 bases and the V segment lost 6 bases, leaving 11 bases of the junction unmatched. CDR3 in amino acids: CASSNRDRLAYGYTF. The CDR3 DNA is TGTGCCAGCAGCAACCGGGACAGGCTTGCGTATGGCTACACCTTC.

The chain recombines TRBV6-6 with TRBJ1-3; D is perhaps TRBD1 (6 bases). This CDR3 region has 14 residues. Trimming left V 6 bases short and J 2 bases short, with 11 bases between. In germline, CDR1 is MNHNY, CDR2 SVGAGI (reference sequence). The CDR3 here is CASSPGTTGNTIYF. In DNA, the CDR3 is TGTGCCAGCAGCCCAGGGACAACTGGAAACACCATATATTTT.

Remarks on this clonotype: The junction does not match germline at one end; this may be a read error. The V gene is TRBV4-1, the J gene TRBJ2-3; D is unresolved. Germline-derived CDR1 and CDR2 are MGHRA and YSYEKL. CDR3 length: 16 residues. The CDR3 here is CANSQETLPSTDTQYF. DNA for the CDR3: TGCGCCAACAGCCAAGAAACACTGCCGTCCACAGATACGCAGTATTTT.

This clonotype was seen only a few times. The chain is built from TRBV24-1 and TRBJ2-2; the D gene is possibly TRBD2 (6 bases). Germline V lookup: CDR1 KGHDR, CDR2 SFDVKD. The CDR3 is 19 residues long. The ends were cut back, 3 bases at V and 1 base at J, with 20 bases in the middle. Written as DNA, the CDR3 is TGTGCCACCAGTGATGTACGGGTGGGACGGGAGAGGAACACCGGGGAGCTGTTTTTT. Amino acid sequence: CATSDVRVGRERNTGELFF.

This rearrangement joins TRBV10-3 to TRBJ2-5; D might be TRBD1 (6 bases). The CDR3 extends over 15 amino acids. The ends were cut back, 2 bases at V and 0 bases at J, with 10 bases in the middle. The germline V gene encodes CDR1 ENHRY and CDR2 SYGVKD. This CDR3 is CAISEGQIYQETQYF. In DNA, the CDR3 is TGTGCCATCAGTGAGGGACAGATTTACCAAGAGACCCAGTACTTC.

This clonotype was seen only a few times. The rearrangement links TRBV7-8 to TRBJ1-5; 7 nucleotides line up with TRBD1. The CDR3 runs 13 residues. V shed 6 bases and J 6 bases; nucleotides not matched to a gene: 5. The germline CDR1 and CDR2 sequences are SGHVS and FQNEAQ. CDR3 amino acids: CASSLRGLQPQHF. CDR3 coding DNA: TGTGCCAGCAGTTTAAGGGGGCTTCAGCCCCAGCATTTT.

V usage is TRBV6-5 and J usage is TRBJ2-7; D uncertain. Trimming left V 6 bases short and J 2 bases short, with 11 bases between. The CDR3 spans 13 residues. The germline CDR1 and CDR2 sequences are MNHEY and SVGAGI. CDR3 sequence reads: CASRETPTYEQYF. The CDR3 DNA reads TGTGCCAGCAGAGAAACACCTACCTACGAGCAGTACTTC.

This clonotype was observed a few times. This chain connects TRBV4-2 to TRBJ1-1; D is undetermined. The germline V gene has CDR1 LGHNA and CDR2 YNFKEQ. V was cut by 6 bases and J by 0 bases, with 11 bases left in between. The CDR3 contains 14 residues. DNA for the CDR3: TGTGCCAGCAGTGGCAACTTTCTGAACACTGAAGCTTTCTTT. It encodes CASSGNFLNTEAFF.

This chain joins TRBV7-9 and TRBJ2-1, with D tentatively TRBD2 (5 bases). Trimming removed 8 bases at V and 0 bases at J, with 14 bases between. CDR3 length: 15 residues. Germline-derived CDR1 and CDR2 are SEHNR and FQNEAQ (reference sequence). The CDR3 loop is CASSTGSDSYNEQFF. CDR3 bases: TGTGCCAGCTCGACGGGGAGCGACTCCTACAATGAGCAGTTCTTC.

This clonotype was seen more than once but under ten times. The chain carries TRBV4-1 and TRBJ2-3; no reliable D call. Per the germline V gene, CDR1 is MGHRA and CDR2 is YSYEKL. V was clipped by 0 bases and J by 2 bases, with 6 bases between them. CDR3 length: 14 residues. The DNA for the CDR3 is TGCGCCAGCAGCCAAGAGGTGGTCACAGATACGCAGTATTTT. Translated, it gives CASSQEVVTDTQYF.

J is TRBJ2-7 and V is TRBV4-3; TRBD1 matches 9 bases. Losses at the gene ends were 1 base for V and 2 bases for J; bases not matched to a gene: 9. Germline V gene data show CDR1 as LGHNA and CDR2 as YSLEER. CDR3 length: 17 residues. Here the CDR3 DNA reads TGCGCCAGCAGCCAAGGTAGTTCTACAGGGGGCCCCTACGAGCAGTACTTC. This gives the protein CASSQGSSTGGPYEQYF.

The chain has TRBV6-6 and TRBJ1-2; the D is unclear. The CDR3 is 14 amino acids. Germline loops: CDR1 MNHNY, CDR2 SVGAGI (reference sequence). With 3 bases removed from V and 4 bases from J, the gap between germline ends came to 12 bases. The CDR3 loop reads CASSYPPQIYGYTF. The CDR3 nucleotides read TGTGCCAGCAGTTATCCTCCACAGATCTATGGCTACACCTTC.

V gene TRBV12-3 or TRBV12-4 combines with J gene TRBJ2-5; 7 bases are shared with TRBD1. V lost 6 bases, J lost 1 base, and 2 bases stayed unmatched. This CDR3 spans 13 amino acids. Here the CDR3 reads CASRGTAQETQYF. DNA of the CDR3: TGTGCCAGCAGGGGGACAGCCCAAGAGACCCAGTACTTC.

The V call is TRBV11-3, the J call TRBJ1-1; 12 bases are shared with TRBD1. This CDR3 region has 14 residues. With 10 bases clipped from V and 4 bases from J, the junction kept 7 bases outside the gene matches. The germline CDR1 and CDR2 sequences are SGHNT and YENEEA. CDR3 amino acids: CAIRDRGRGTEAFF. In DNA, the CDR3 is TGTGCCATCCGGGACAGGGGGCGGGGCACTGAAGCTTTCTTT. Full variable domain (missing parts from reference TRBV11-3 and TRBJ1-1): EAGVVQSPRYKIIEKKQPVAFWCNPISGHNTLYWYLQNLGQGPELLIRYENEEAVDDSQLPKDRFSAERLKGVDSTLKIQPAELGDSAVYLCAIRDRGRGTEAFFGQGTRLTVV.

The V call is TRBV7-3, the J call TRBJ2-7, with D perhaps matching TRBD2 (6 bases). In germline, CDR1 is SGHTA, CDR2 FQGTGA. The V and J ends lost 5 bases and 6 bases respectively, with 11 bases between them. This CDR3 is 12 amino acids long. DNA for the CDR3: TGTGCCAGCAGCCTAAACGGGGGCGAGCAGTACTTC. It is translated as CASSLNGGEQYF.

The chain links TRBV9 to TRBJ2-1, with 7 bases matching TRBD2. The CDR3 totals 15 residues. J gave up 5 bases and V 4 bases, and 9 bases lay outside the gene matches. Germline CDR1 and CDR2: SGDLS and YYNGEE. The CDR3 bases are TGTGCCAGCAGCCTCACTGGCGGGAGAGACAATGAGCAGTTCTTC. This gives the protein CASSLTGGRDNEQFF.

This sequence joins TRBV6-5 and TRBJ2-5, with 8 bases matching TRBD2. V lost 8 bases to trimming and J lost 1 base; unmatched junction nucleotides: 9. From germline, CDR1 is MNHEY and CDR2 SVGAGI. The CDR3 covers 15 residues. This chain's CDR3 is CASGLGLAGQETQYF. In DNA, the CDR3 is TGTGCCAGCGGGTTAGGACTAGCTGGCCAAGAGACCCAGTACTTC.

This chain uses TRBV20-1 with TRBJ2-3, with D perhaps TRBD2 (6 bases). The CDR3 totals 13 residues. V was cut by 5 bases and J by 5 bases, with 14 bases left in between. CDR1 and CDR2 (germline): DFQATT, SNEGSKA (reference sequence). CDR3 coding DNA: TGCAGTGCTCGACTAGTGTGGAAAGATACGCAGTATTTT. This sequence encodes CSARLVWKDTQYF.

The CDR3 sequence is CASSERLAVINEQFF. The CDR3 coding sequence is TGTGCCAGCTCCGAACGACTAGCGGTAATCAATGAGCAGTTCTTC. The chain links TRBV18 to TRBJ2-1; 9 positions match TRBD2. J gave up 6 bases and V 6 bases, and 9 bases lay outside the gene matches. Germline values: CDR1 KGHSH, CDR2 LQKENI. This CDR3 has 15 residues.

V gene TRBV2 combines with J gene TRBJ2-5; the match to TRBD2 covers 8 bases. With 3 bases clipped from V and 5 bases from J, the junction kept 14 bases outside the gene matches. The CDR3 totals 17 residues. Germline loops: CDR1 SNHLY, CDR2 FYNNEI. The CDR3 sequence: CASSDLREARHGETQYF. The CDR3 coding sequence is TGTGCCAGCAGTGATTTGCGGGAGGCCCGTCATGGGGAGACCCAGTACTTC.

CDR3: CASSSPLRLAGGKYEQYF. The CDR3 DNA reads as TGTGCCAGCAGTTCGCCTCTCCGACTAGCGGGAGGCAAATACGAGCAGTACTTC. V and J are TRBV7-2 and TRBJ2-7, with 13 bases identical to TRBD2. The germline V gene has CDR1 SGHTA and CDR2 FQGNSA. Germline trimming cut 6 bases from V and 4 bases from J; bases unmatched to any gene: 15. The length of the CDR3 is 18 residues. The full variable domain, completed using reference TRBV7-2 and TRBJ2-7, is GAGVSQSPSNKVTEKGKDVELRCDPISGHTALYWYRQSLGQGLEFLIYFQGNSAPDKSGLPSDRFSAERTGGSVSTLTIQRTQQEDSAVYLCASSSPLRLAGGKYEQYFGPGTRLTVT.

This clonotype turned up a few times. V gene TRBV12-3 or TRBV12-4 combines with J gene TRBJ1-5; D possibly corresponds to TRBD1 (5 bases). Trimming removed 6 bases at V and 0 bases at J, with 15 bases between. CDR3 length equals 16 residues. The chain's CDR3 is CASRDVSGLSNQPQHF. The CDR3 nucleotides are TGTGCCAGCAGGGATGTATCGGGACTTAGCAATCAGCCCCAGCATTTT.

This clonotype appeared a few times. The chain combines TRBV5-1 with TRBJ2-2; D ambiguous. The CDR3 is 16 residues long. Germline CDR1 SGHRS, CDR2 YFSETQ. V was cut by 1 base and J by 6 bases, with 16 bases left in between. CDR3 sequence reads: CASSLSYQIYAGELFF. For the CDR3, the DNA is TGCGCCAGCAGCTTGTCGTACCAAATTTATGCCGGGGAGCTGTTTTTT.

The rearrangement links TRBV9 to TRBJ2-3; D is perhaps TRBD2 (5 bases). CDR1 is SGDLS, CDR2 YYNGEE, per germline. The CDR3 covers 14 residues. V gave up 0 bases and J gave up 6 bases, with 11 bases separating them. CDR3 in DNA: TGTGCCAGCAGCGTAGTGGGCTCGGGGGATACGCAGTATTTT. The encoded protein is CASSVVGSGDTQYF.